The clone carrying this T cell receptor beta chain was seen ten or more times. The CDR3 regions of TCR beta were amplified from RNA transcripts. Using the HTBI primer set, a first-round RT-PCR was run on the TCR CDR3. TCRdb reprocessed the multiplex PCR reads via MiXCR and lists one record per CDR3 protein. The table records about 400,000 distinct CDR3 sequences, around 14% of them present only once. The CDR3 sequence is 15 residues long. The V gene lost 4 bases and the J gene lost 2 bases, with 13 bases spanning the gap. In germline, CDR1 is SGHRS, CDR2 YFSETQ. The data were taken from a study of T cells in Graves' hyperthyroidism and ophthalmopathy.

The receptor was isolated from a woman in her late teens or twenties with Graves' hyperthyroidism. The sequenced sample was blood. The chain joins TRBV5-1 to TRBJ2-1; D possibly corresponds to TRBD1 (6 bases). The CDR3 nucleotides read TGCGCCAGCAGCGCGGACAGACCAACCTACAATGAGCAGTTCTTC. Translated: CASSADRPTYNEQFF.